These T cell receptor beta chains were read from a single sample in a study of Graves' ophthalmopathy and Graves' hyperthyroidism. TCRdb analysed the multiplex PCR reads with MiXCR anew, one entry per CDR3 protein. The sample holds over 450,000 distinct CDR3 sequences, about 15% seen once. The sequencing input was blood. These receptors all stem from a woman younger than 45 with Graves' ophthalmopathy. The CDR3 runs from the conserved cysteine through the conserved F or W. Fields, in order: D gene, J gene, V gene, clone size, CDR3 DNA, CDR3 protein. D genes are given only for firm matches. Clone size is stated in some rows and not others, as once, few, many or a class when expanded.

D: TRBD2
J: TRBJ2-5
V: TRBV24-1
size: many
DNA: TGTGCCACCAGTGATTCTAGCGGGGGGGCCGGGGAGACCCAGTACTTC
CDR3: CATSDSSGGAGETQYF

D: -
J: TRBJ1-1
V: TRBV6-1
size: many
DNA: TGTGCCAGCACCCTTTTAAGAGGGACTGAAGCTTTCTTT
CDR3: CASTLLRGTEAFF

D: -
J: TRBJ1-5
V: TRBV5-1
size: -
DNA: TGCGCCAGCAGCTTGAGCCCTACTAGCAATCAGCCCCAGCATTTT
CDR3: CASSLSPTSNQPQHF

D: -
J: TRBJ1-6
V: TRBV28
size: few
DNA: TGTGCCAGCAGTTTCCGACATTTCTATAATTCACCCCTCCACTTT
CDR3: CASSFRHFYNSPLHF

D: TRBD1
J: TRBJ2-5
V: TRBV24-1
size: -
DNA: TGTGCCACCAGCTCCGGGACAGGGGGCCCCTTCCAAGAGACCCAGTACTTC
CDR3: CATSSGTGGPFQETQYF

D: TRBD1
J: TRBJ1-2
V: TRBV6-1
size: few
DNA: TGTGCCAGCAGAATGGACAGGGACTATGGCTACACCTTC
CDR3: CASRMDRDYGYTF

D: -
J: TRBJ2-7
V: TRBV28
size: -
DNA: TGTGCCAGCAGTTTGACAGCTCTCTCCTACGATCAGTACTTC
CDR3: CASSLTALSYDQYF

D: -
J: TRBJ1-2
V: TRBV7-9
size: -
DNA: TGTGCCAGCAGGCCGCAGGGCCGGACTAACTATGGCTACACCTTC
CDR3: CASRPQGRTNYGYTF

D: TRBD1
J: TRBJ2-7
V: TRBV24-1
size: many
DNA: TGTGCCACCAGTGACCCGGGACAGGGTAGCAAGCAGTACTTC
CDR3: CATSDPGQGSKQYF

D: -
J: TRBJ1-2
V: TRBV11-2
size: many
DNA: TGTGCCAGCAGCCTCCACAGCCTTCGATATGGCTACACCTTC
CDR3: CASSLHSLRYGYTF

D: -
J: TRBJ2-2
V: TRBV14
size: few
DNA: TGTGCCAGCAGCCGGCTCGGGGGCACCGGGGAGCTGTTTTTT
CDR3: CASSRLGGTGELFF

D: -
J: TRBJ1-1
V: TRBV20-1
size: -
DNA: TGCAGTGCAACACACCCGGACAGGAACACTGAAGCTTTCTTT
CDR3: CSATHPDRNTEAFF

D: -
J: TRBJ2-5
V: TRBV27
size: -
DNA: TGTGCCAGCAGTTTATCGAGACAGGCACAAGAGACCCAGTACTTC
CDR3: CASSLSRQAQETQYF

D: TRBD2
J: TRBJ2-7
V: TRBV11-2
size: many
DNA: TGTGCCAGCAGCAAGAGCGGGAGGGCCTCCTACGAGCAGTACTTC
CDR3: CASSKSGRASYEQYF

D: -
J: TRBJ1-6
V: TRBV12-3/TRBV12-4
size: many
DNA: TGTGCCAGCAGTACCCGAGTCAGTTCCTATAATTCACCCCTCCACTTT
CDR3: CASSTRVSSYNSPLHF

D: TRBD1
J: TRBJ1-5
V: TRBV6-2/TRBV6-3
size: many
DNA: TGTGCCAGCAAACGGACAGGGAACGGTTGGCCCCAGCATTTT
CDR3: CASKRTGNGWPQHF

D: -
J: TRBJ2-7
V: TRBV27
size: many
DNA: TGTGCCAGCAGTTTGAATGGACTGAGCGAGCAGTACTTC
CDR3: CASSLNGLSEQYF

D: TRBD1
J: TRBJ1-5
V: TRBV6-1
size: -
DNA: TGTGCCAGCAGTGGGCACGATTCCGGGACAGATCAGCCCCAGCATTTT
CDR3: CASSGHDSGTDQPQHF

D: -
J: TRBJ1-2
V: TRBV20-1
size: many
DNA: TGCAGTGCTAGTTTCGGGAATGGGAACTATGGCTACACCTTC
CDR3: CSASFGNGNYGYTF

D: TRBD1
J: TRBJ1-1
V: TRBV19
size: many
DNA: TGTGCCAGTAGTCAACGGACAGGGTTTGAAGCTTTCTTT
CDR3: CASSQRTGFEAFF

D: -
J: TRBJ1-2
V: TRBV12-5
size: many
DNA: TGTGCTAGCGGGACTAACTATGGCTACACCTTC
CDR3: CASGTNYGYTF

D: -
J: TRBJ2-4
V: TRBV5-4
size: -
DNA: TGTGCCAGCAGCCTCCGGTCAGGGCTGACCAAAAACATTCAGTACTTC
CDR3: CASSLRSGLTKNIQYF